Below are 8 T cell receptor beta chains sequenced from a single sample in a study of shared clonotypes between healthy human individuals. Cells designated naive CD8 were CD45RO-negative and were positively selected for CCR7, with terminally differentiated effector memory CD45RA+ cells excluded. The repertoire was sequenced with immunoSEQ multiplex PCR; TCRdb's copy has only in-frame clones and lacks some. The sample lists some 2 million clones, around 96% seen once, with approximately 1% in the top ten. Sequenced material: naive CD8+ T cells sorted from blood. The receptor set was obtained from a man younger than 35 in good health.

V is TRBV13 and J is TRBJ1-1; no firm D call. Germline CDR1 and CDR2: PRHDT and FYEKMQ (reference sequence). The CDR3 is 15 amino acids. Trimming cost V 4 bases and J 4 bases, with 16 bases left between them. The CDR3 protein is CASSSNPQPGTEAFF. CDR3 coding DNA: TGTGCCAGCAGCTCGAATCCGCAGCCGGGCACTGAAGCTTTCTTT.

The CDR3 DNA reads as TGTGCCAGCAGCCCGACCGACAGGGCGGCTAACTATGGCTACACCTTC. This sequence encodes CASSPTDRAANYGYTF. This chain uses TRBV7-9 with TRBJ1-2; 7 bases agree with TRBD1. Germline CDR1 reads SEHNR; CDR2 reads FQNEAQ (reference sequence). With 5 bases clipped from V and 0 bases from J, the junction kept 9 bases outside the gene matches. The CDR3 has 16 amino acids.

This clone was seen once. The V and J genes are TRBV6-1 and TRBJ1-6; a weak D match, TRBD1 (6 bases). CDR1 is MNHNS, CDR2 SASEGT, per germline. The CDR3 sequence is 15 residues long. V lost 4 bases and J 7 bases, leaving 14 bases between the germline ends. Written as DNA, the CDR3 is TGTGCCAGCAGTGCCCTAGGGGGGGGAAATTCACCCCTCCACTTT. It codes for CASSALGGGNSPLHF.

The chain combines TRBV6-5 with TRBJ1-1; TRBD1 matches 8 bases. The ends lost 5 bases at V and 8 bases at J; junction bases unmatched: 10. CDR1 is MNHEY, CDR2 SVGAGI, per germline. This CDR3 is built from 14 residues. The chain's CDR3 is CASSTRTGPLEAFF. The DNA for the CDR3 is TGTGCCAGCAGTACACGGACAGGGCCCTTGGAAGCTTTCTTT.

The V and J genes are TRBV2 and TRBJ2-7; D is unresolved. Germline V lookup: CDR1 SNHLY, CDR2 FYNNEI. Trimming removed 5 bases at V and 0 bases at J, with 8 bases between. This CDR3 has 13 amino acids. The CDR3 nucleotides are TGTGCCAGCAGTCCGCCCAACTCCTACGAGCAGTACTTC. This translates into CASSPPNSYEQYF.

This clone has a count of ten or more. V gene TRBV30 combines with J gene TRBJ1-5; D gene ambiguous. The CDR3 is 12 amino acids. V lost 5 bases to trimming and J lost 0 bases, with 5 bases between them. Germline V gene sequence: CDR1 GTSNPN, CDR2 SVGIG (reference sequence). The CDR3 region is CAWGYSNQPQHF. DNA for the CDR3: TGTGCCTGGGGTTATAGCAATCAGCCCCAGCATTTT.

V and J are TRBV7-9 and TRBJ2-7; the match to TRBD2 covers 13 bases. Germline V lookup: CDR1 SEHNR, CDR2 FQNEAQ (reference sequence). CDR3 size: 16 residues. The V gene end was trimmed by 4 bases and the J gene end by 3 bases; junction bases not matched to a gene: 6. In DNA form, the CDR3 reads TGTGCCAGCAGCTCTTTAGGGACTAGCGGGATCTACGAGCAGTACTTC. Encoded protein: CASSSLGTSGIYEQYF.

V usage is TRBV4-1 and J usage is TRBJ1-2; D is unresolved. The V end lost 0 bases, the J end lost 1 base, and 6 bases lay between the germline ends. The CDR3 has 14 amino acids. The germline V gene encodes CDR1 MGHRA and CDR2 YSYEKL. CDR3 in DNA: TGCGCCAGCAGCCAAGAAACTAGTAACTATGGCTACACCTTC. Translated: CASSQETSNYGYTF.